Each of the 9 T cell receptor beta chains below was sequenced from the same sample in a study of cytomegalovirus exposure and HLA in healthy donors. The repertoire was sequenced with immunoSEQ multiplex PCR; TCRdb's copy has only in-frame clones and lacks some. The top ten clones hold 3% of a sample with about 110,000 clones, approximately 85% of them seen once. The sample was PBMCs. All receptors derive from a woman aged 18-29 years in good health and CMV-seronegative.

The chain links TRBV6-1 to TRBJ1-3; no firm D call. This CDR3 contains 12 residues. The V gene lost 4 bases and the J gene lost 3 bases, with 4 bases spanning the gap. The germline V gene has CDR1 MNHNS and CDR2 SASEGT. DNA for the CDR3: TGTGCCAGCAGTGTGTATGGAAACACCATATATTTT. Amino acid sequence: CASSVYGNTIYF.

The chain links TRBV7-8 to TRBJ2-5; tentative D call: TRBD1 (6 bases). This CDR3 is built from 15 residues. Trimming removed 4 bases from V and 2 bases from J, with 14 bases in between. Germline V gene data show CDR1 as SGHVS and CDR2 as FQNEAQ. For the CDR3, the DNA is TGTGCCAGCAGCTCCCAGAAGACAGGTCAAGAGACCCAGTACTTC. Protein product: CASSSQKTGQETQYF.

J is TRBJ2-3 and V is TRBV25-1; a weak D match, TRBD1 (5 bases). Germline V gene data show CDR1 as MGHDK and CDR2 as SYGVNS. This CDR3 spans 18 amino acids. Trimming took off 2 bases at V and 2 bases at J, with 20 bases between the two ends. CDR3 protein: CASSEILGDSNNTDTQYF. CDR3 in DNA: TGTGCCAGCAGTGAAATTCTGGGCGACAGCAACAACACAGATACGCAGTATTTT.

The sample holds one count of this clone. The chain couples TRBV2 to TRBJ2-3; D remains ambiguous. V shed 2 bases and J shed 0 bases, with 6 bases lying between them. The germline CDR1 and CDR2 sequences are SNHLY and FYNNEI. The CDR3 totals 14 residues. For the CDR3, the DNA is TGTGCCAGCAGTGAAAAGCGAAGCACAGATACGCAGTATTTT. It codes for CASSEKRSTDTQYF.

The V gene is TRBV5-1, the J gene TRBJ1-1, with D uncertain. Germline V CDR1 and CDR2: SGHRS, YFSETQ. This CDR3 has 15 residues. Trimming stripped 2 bases from V and 1 base from J, with 12 bases between. DNA for the CDR3: TGCGCCAGCAGCTTCTTGCAGGCACGGAACACTGAAGCTTTCTTT. Residues: CASSFLQARNTEAFF.

Note on this clone: The sample carries other DNA sequences with the same CDR3. The rearrangement links TRBV28 to TRBJ1-2, with 9 positions matching TRBD1. The CDR3 contains 15 residues. V shed 8 bases and J 4 bases; nucleotides not matched to a gene: 11. CDR1 MDHEN and CDR2 SYDVKM come from the germline V gene. The CDR3 DNA follows: TGTGCCAGCTCTCCGGGGGACAGGGAGGGCTATGGCTACACCTTC. It specifies CASSPGDREGYGYTF.

V gene TRBV7-2 combines with J gene TRBJ1-1, with a weak D call TRBD1 (5 bases). Trimming left V 5 bases short and J 1 base short, with 11 bases between. The CDR3 extends over 14 amino acids. The germline V gene has CDR1 SGHTA and CDR2 FQGNSA. This chain's CDR3 is CASSAGGGNTEAFF. The CDR3 DNA reads as TGTGCCAGCAGCGCTGGGGGGGGGAACACTGAAGCTTTCTTT.

The chain couples TRBV19 to TRBJ2-1; TRBD1 might be the D (6 bases). V was clipped by 4 bases and J by 0 bases, with 13 bases between them. Germline V gene sequence: CDR1 LNHDA, CDR2 SQIVND (reference sequence). This CDR3 spans 16 amino acids. In nucleotides, the CDR3 is TGTGCCAGTAGTACAAGGGACACGAGCTCCTACAATGAGCAGTTCTTC. Its protein is CASSTRDTSSYNEQFF.

The gene calls are TRBV7-8 and TRBJ2-1, with 9 bases matching TRBD2. This CDR3 contains 15 residues. In germline, CDR1 is SGHVS, CDR2 FQNEAQ. V dropped 1 base and J dropped 6; count of bases not matched to a gene: 4. The CDR3 DNA reads as TGTGCCAGCAGCTTAGAGCGGGGGGTACGCAATGAGCAGTTCTTC. Amino acid sequence: CASSLERGVRNEQFF. Full variable domain (outside the CDR3, taken from reference TRBV7-8 and TRBJ2-1): GAGVSQSPRYKVAKRGQDVALRCDPISGHVSLFWYQQALGQGPEFLTYFQNEAQLDKSGLPSDRFFAERPEGSVSTLKIQRTQQEDSAVYLCASSLERGVRNEQFFGPGTRLTVL.